The sequence of this T cell receptor beta chain was determined in a study of blood T cell repertoires in COVID-19. This clone was seen just once. The ends were cut back, 2 bases at V and 5 bases at J, with 4 bases in the middle. The CDR3 has 13 amino acids. CDR1 and CDR2 from the germline V gene are MNHEY and SVGAGI. Using immunoSEQ multiplex PCR, the repertoire was profiled, and TCRdb retains in-frame clones only, with some absent. The sample includes 200,000 to 250,000 clones, about 88% seen only once; the top ten take just over 2.5%. The sequence was obtained from a woman in her 30s who had recovered from COVID-19. The gene calls are TRBV6-5 and TRBJ1-6; D gene uncertain. The source material was PBMCs or T cells enriched from blood (not recorded which). CDR3 protein: CASSYGNNSPLHF. Here the CDR3 DNA reads TGTGCCAGCAGTTACGGCAATAATTCACCCCTCCACTTT.